The 19 T cell receptor beta chains given below trace back to one sample, sequenced in a study of T cells after yellow fever vaccination. TCRdb reprocessed the 5' RACE reads with MiXCR, giving one entry per CDR3 protein. The sample records about 220,000 distinct CDR3 sequences, approximately 3% being singletons. The input for sequencing was CD4+ T cells sorted from PBMCs, taken 10 days after the yellow fever booster vaccination. All receptors derive from a man between 18 and 29 years old who received the YFV17D yellow fever vaccine.

The gene calls are TRBV20-1 and TRBJ1-1; weak D call: TRBD1 (5 bases). The V end was cut by 6 bases, the J end by 3 bases, with 11 bases between. The CDR3 is 12 amino acids. The V gene's germline CDR1 is DFQATT and CDR2 SNEGSKA (reference sequence). The CDR3 sequence is CSAPRGDTEAFF. The CDR3 bases are TGCAGTGCGCCGCGGGGGGACACTGAAGCTTTCTTT.

This chain connects TRBV20-1 to TRBJ2-7; D ambiguous. Deletions cut 5 bases from V and 6 bases from J, with 20 bases between. Germline V gene lookup returns CDR1 DFQATT and CDR2 SNEGSKA (reference sequence). The CDR3 spans 14 residues. CDR3 region: CSASRGLPSSEQYF. The CDR3 DNA reads TGCAGTGCTTCACGCGGCCTGCCATCATCCGAGCAGTACTTC.

The table lists this clonotype with many counts. The chain joins TRBV5-1 to TRBJ1-1; tentatively, D is TRBD1 (5 bases). The V and J ends lost 0 bases and 2 bases respectively, with 11 bases between them. CDR1 is SGHRS and CDR2 is YFSETQ in the germline V gene. The CDR3 extends over 15 amino acids. The CDR3 nucleotides are TGCGCCAGCAGCTTGGTCGTAGGGGTCAACACTGAAGCTTTCTTT. This translates into CASSLVVGVNTEAFF.

The table lists this clonotype with many counts. This chain connects TRBV4-2 to TRBJ2-5, with a possible D match to TRBD2 (6 bases). V was pared by 0 bases and J by 1 base, with 9 bases between. The germline V gene has CDR1 LGHNA and CDR2 YNFKEQ. The CDR3 consists of 15 residues. The CDR3 DNA follows: TGTGCCAGCAGCCAAGATCCGGGGGTCCAAGAGACCCAGTACTTC. Translation gives CASSQDPGVQETQYF.

This clonotype occurred many times. This rearrangement joins TRBV4-2 to TRBJ2-5; unclear D gene. V lost 3 bases and J 1 base, leaving 9 bases between the germline ends. Germline V gene lookup returns CDR1 LGHNA and CDR2 YNFKEQ. The CDR3 spans 14 residues. The CDR3: CASSQSTFQETQYF. CDR3 coding DNA: TGTGCCAGCAGCCAGTCGACTTTCCAAGAGACCCAGTACTTC.

This clonotype occurred a few times. The J gene is TRBJ2-5, the V gene TRBV11-2; D unresolved. Germline V gives CDR1 SGHAT, CDR2 FQNNGV. The CDR3 length is 16 residues. V was shortened by 2 bases and J by 0 bases, with 13 bases between the two germline ends. CDR3 sequence (DNA): TGTGCCAGCAGCTTAATGGGCACGGCGTACCAAGAGACCCAGTACTTC. Translation gives CASSLMGTAYQETQYF.

This clonotype came up a few times. The gene calls are TRBV5-1 and TRBJ1-2, with 8 bases identical to TRBD1. Trimming at V came to 2 bases and at J to 2 bases, leaving 8 bases not matched to a gene. The CDR3 runs to 16 residues. The germline V gene encodes CDR1 SGHRS and CDR2 YFSETQ. In DNA, the CDR3 is TGCGCCAGCAGCTTTCCGGACAGGGAGGGGAACTATGGCTACACCTTC. Translated: CASSFPDREGNYGYTF.

This clonotype was picked up a small number of times. The rearrangement links TRBV5-1 to TRBJ1-2; no reliable D call. The CDR3 loop spans 13 amino acids. CDR1 is SGHRS, CDR2 YFSETQ, per germline. Trimming cost V 2 bases and J 6 bases, with 11 bases left between them. CDR3 coding DNA: TGCGCCAGCAGCTTAGGAGGGCAGGATGGCTACACCTTC. Translating gives CASSLGGQDGYTF.

Many counts were recorded for this clonotype. The chain couples TRBV20-1 to TRBJ2-3; D unclear. The CDR3 runs 15 residues. Trimming left V 4 bases short and J 2 bases short, with 16 bases between. Germline assignment: CDR1 DFQATT and CDR2 SNEGSKA (reference sequence). CDR3: CSAIRPSSSTDTQYF. DNA of the CDR3: TGCAGTGCTATAAGACCGTCAAGTTCCACAGATACGCAGTATTTT.

This clonotype was detected only a few times. The V gene is TRBV18, the J gene TRBJ2-7; 7 bases line up with TRBD1. Losses at the gene ends were 2 bases for V and 4 bases for J; bases not matched to a gene: 14. CDR1 and CDR2 (germline): KGHSH, LQKENI. This CDR3 has 17 residues. CDR3 protein: CASSPARTGSGGYEQYV. CDR3 nucleotide sequence: TGTGCCAGCTCACCAGCCCGGACAGGCTCAGGCGGGTACGAGCAGTACGTC.

This clonotype has at least ten counts. The chain couples TRBV18 to TRBJ1-2; 8 bases are a match to TRBD1. With 6 bases clipped from V and 4 bases from J, the junction kept 7 bases outside the gene matches. The CDR3 covers 14 residues. CDR1 and CDR2 (germline): KGHSH, LQKENI. As DNA, the CDR3 is TGTGCCAGCTCGCCATTCGACAGGGGCTATGGCTACACCTTC. It specifies CASSPFDRGYGYTF.

Many counts were recorded for this clonotype. The gene calls are TRBV20-1 and TRBJ1-5; no firm D call. The V end was cut by 1 base, the J end by 0 bases, with 7 bases between. The CDR3 sequence is 14 residues long. CDR1 and CDR2 (germline): DFQATT, SNEGSKA (reference sequence). The CDR3 loop is CSARVDNSNQPQHF. As DNA, the CDR3 is TGCAGTGCTAGAGTAGACAATAGCAATCAGCCCCAGCATTTT.

This clonotype appeared a few times. The chain links TRBV30 to TRBJ2-3; TRBD1 might be the D (6 bases). The germline CDR1 and CDR2 sequences are GTSNPN and SVGIG (reference sequence). V gave up 6 bases and J gave up 2 bases, with 12 bases separating them. This CDR3 is built from 13 residues. CDR3 nucleotides: TGTGCCTGTACTAGGACAGCCACAGATACGCAGTATTTT. Protein: CACTRTATDTQYF.

This chain uses TRBV18 with TRBJ1-4; unclear D gene. V lost 6 bases and J 0 bases, leaving 8 bases between the germline ends. Germline values: CDR1 KGHSH, CDR2 LQKENI. CDR3 length equals 14 residues. CDR3 sequence: CASSIGATNEKLFF. The CDR3 DNA is TGTGCCAGCTCGATCGGTGCAACTAATGAAAAACTGTTTTTT. The whole variable domain, remainder taken from reference TRBV18 and TRBJ1-4, is NAGVMQNPRHLVRRRGQEARLRCSPMKGHSHVYWYRQLPEEGLKFMVYLQKENIIDESGMPKERFSAEFPKEGPSILRIQQVVRGDSAAYFCASSIGATNEKLFFGSGTQLSVL.

The sample holds a few counts of this clonotype. The chain uses TRBV9 and TRBJ2-7; D is perhaps TRBD1 or TRBD2 (6 bases each). Germline assignment: CDR1 SGDLS and CDR2 YYNGEE. The CDR3 is made up of 14 amino acids. The V gene lost 1 base and the J gene lost 7 bases, with 15 bases spanning the gap. CDR3 sequence: CASSVPQEGGEQYV. DNA of the CDR3: TGTGCCAGCAGCGTACCTCAGGAGGGGGGTGAGCAGTACGTC.

The genes are TRBV4-3 and TRBJ1-4; D is undetermined. This CDR3 contains 16 residues. Trimming shortened V by 0 bases and J by 6 bases, and 14 bases separated the two germline ends. Looked up from germline, CDR1 is LGHNA and CDR2 is YSLEER. The CDR3 loop reads CASSQDQYGVYEKLFF. CDR3 DNA: TGCGCCAGCAGCCAAGATCAGTACGGAGTTTATGAAAAACTGTTTTTT.

This clonotype has a handful of counts. The V and J genes are TRBV29-1 and TRBJ2-1, with 11 nucleotides matching TRBD2. CDR1 is SQVTM and CDR2 is ANQGSEA in the germline V gene. CDR3 length equals 13 residues. The CDR3 sequence is CSAGTSGYNEQFF. As DNA, the CDR3 is TGCAGTGCCGGGACTAGCGGCTACAATGAGCAGTTCTTC.

This clonotype was found many times. This chain joins TRBV7-2 and TRBJ1-5; D is unresolved. Trimming stripped 5 bases from V and 7 bases from J, with 21 bases between. Per germline, CDR1 SGHTA and CDR2 FQGNSA. The CDR3 loop spans 16 amino acids. The CDR3 loop reads CASSPRAVGNGQPQHF. As DNA, the CDR3 is TGTGCCAGCAGCCCCCGGGCAGTAGGGAACGGCCAGCCCCAGCATTTT.

This chain connects TRBV18 to TRBJ1-1; 8 nucleotides match TRBD1. J gave up 3 bases and V 3 bases, and 9 bases lay outside the gene matches. The length of the CDR3 is 16 residues. Per germline, CDR1 KGHSH and CDR2 LQKENI. The CDR3 region has the DNA TGTGCCAGCTCACCTAACTCAGGGGGCTGGTACACTGAAGCTTTCTTT. Protein product: CASSPNSGGWYTEAFF.